This TCR beta chain originates from a study of blood T cell repertoires in COVID-19. Original handling: Amplified reference gene primers provided the basis for estimating nucleated cell counts. Assay: immunoSEQ multiplex PCR; the TCRdb copy retains only in-frame clones and omits some. V, J and clone size are those of that table, while D and trimming were read from the DNA. Of around 78,000 clones in the sample, 70% to 90% were seen once. Germline CDR1 is LGHDT and CDR2 is YNNKEL (reference sequence). This CDR3 spans 17 amino acids. Between the trimmed V and J ends, which lost 1 base and 2 bases, there was a span of 17 bases.

The V and J genes are TRBV3-1 (or the pseudogene TRBV3-2) and TRBJ2-5; D is possibly TRBD1 (6 bases). This clonotype was sampled from a man aged 65 to 79 with active or convalescent COVID-19. Sequencing input: peripheral blood. The CDR3 DNA sequence: TGTGCCAGCAGCCAAGTATCGTGGGGGCCGGGGCAAGAGACCCAGTACTTC. Its translation: CASSQVSWGPGQETQYF.